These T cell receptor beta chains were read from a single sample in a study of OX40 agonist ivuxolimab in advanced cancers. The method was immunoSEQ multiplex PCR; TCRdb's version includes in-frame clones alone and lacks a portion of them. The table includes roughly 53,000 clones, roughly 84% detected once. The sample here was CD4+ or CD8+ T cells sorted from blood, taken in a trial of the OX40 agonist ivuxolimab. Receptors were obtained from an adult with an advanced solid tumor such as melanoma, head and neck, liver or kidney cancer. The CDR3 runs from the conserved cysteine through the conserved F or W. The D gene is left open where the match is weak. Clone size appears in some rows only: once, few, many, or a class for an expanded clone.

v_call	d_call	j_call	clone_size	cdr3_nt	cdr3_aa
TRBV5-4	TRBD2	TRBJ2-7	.	TGTGCCAGCAGCTCACGGACTAGCGGGAGGCCCTACGAGCAGTACTTC	CASSSRTSGRPYEQYF
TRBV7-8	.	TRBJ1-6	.	TGTGCCAGCAGCGCATCCGGGACTGAGTATAATTCACCCCTCCACTTT	CASSASGTEYNSPLHF
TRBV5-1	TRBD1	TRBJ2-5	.	TGCGCCACCACGACAGGGGCTGGAGAGACCCAGTACTTC	CATTTGAGETQYF
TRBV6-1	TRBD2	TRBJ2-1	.	TGTGCCAGCAGTGAAACGGGAGGCTACATCTACAATGAGCAGTTCTTC	CASSETGGYIYNEQFF
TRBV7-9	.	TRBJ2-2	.	TGTGCCAGCTCTTTGACAGTGAACACCGGGGAGCTGTTTTTT	CASSLTVNTGELFF
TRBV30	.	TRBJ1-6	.	TGTGCCTGGAGTCCGGCAAATTCACCCCTCCACTTT	CAWSPANSPLHF
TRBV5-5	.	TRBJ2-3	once	TGTGCCAGCAGCTTGGAACTCATTATGGATACGCAGTATTTT	CASSLELIMDTQYF
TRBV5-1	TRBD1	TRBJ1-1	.	TGCGCCAGCAGCTCCGGGACCGGGACAGTTAACACTGAAGCTTTCTTT	CASSSGTGTVNTEAFF
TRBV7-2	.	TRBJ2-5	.	TGTGCCAGCAGTTCCGGGACTTCCTTGGGGGCCCAGTACTTC	CASSSGTSLGAQYF
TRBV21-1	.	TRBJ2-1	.	TGTGCCAGCAGCTACAGGCCAGCCTCCAATGAGCAGTTCTTC	CASSYRPASNEQFF
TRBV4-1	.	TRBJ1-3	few	TGCGCCAGCAGCCAAGGAGTTCTCACCAGGGGAAACTCTGGAAACACCATATATTTT	CASSQGVLTRGNSGNTIYF
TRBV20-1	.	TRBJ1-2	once	TGCAGTGCTAGGTCTGGCTACACCTTC	CSARSGYTF
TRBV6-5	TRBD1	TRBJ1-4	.	TGTGCCAGCAGTTACTACCAGGGGGCGGGAAAACTGTTTTTT	CASSYYQGAGKLFF
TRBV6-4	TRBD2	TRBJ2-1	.	TGTGCCAGCAGTAGCGGGATAAGCTCCTACAATGAGCAGTTCTTC	CASSSGISSYNEQFF
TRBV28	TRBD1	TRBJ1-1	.	TGTGCCAGCAGTTCCACTGGGGACAGGGGGCTAGCTTTCTTT	CASSSTGDRGLAFF
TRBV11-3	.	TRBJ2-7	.	TGTGCCAGCAGCTTAGAGGCTGGGGGCGGAAACTACGAGCAGTACTTC	CASSLEAGGGNYEQYF
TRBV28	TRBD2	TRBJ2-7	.	TGTGCCAGCGAAACGACTAGCGTCTACGAGCAGTACTTC	CASETTSVYEQYF
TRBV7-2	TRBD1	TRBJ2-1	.	TGTGCCAGCAGCACCGGACAGGGTTTGAATGAGCAGTTCTTC	CASSTGQGLNEQFF
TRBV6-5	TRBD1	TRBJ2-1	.	TGTGCCAGCAGAAGGGACAGGGGAGGAGGGAATGAGCAGTTCTTC	CASRRDRGGGNEQFF
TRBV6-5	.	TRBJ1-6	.	TGTGCCACGCGGGCAAGTTCACCCCTCCACTTT	CATRASSPLHF
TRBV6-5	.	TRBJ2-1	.	TGTGCCAGCAGTTCCAGGAATCGCGCGACGGATGAGCAGTTCTTC	CASSSRNRATDEQFF
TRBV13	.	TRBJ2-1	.	TGTGCCAGCAGCTTAGGGGCTCCGAATGAGCAGTTCTTC	CASSLGAPNEQFF
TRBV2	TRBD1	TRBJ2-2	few	TGTGCCAGCTCCCCCCGGGACAGAAACACCGGGGAGCTGTTTTTT	CASSPRDRNTGELFF
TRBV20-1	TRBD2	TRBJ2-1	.	TGCAGTGCTAGAGATGGGACTAAGCAGTTCTTC	CSARDGTKQFF
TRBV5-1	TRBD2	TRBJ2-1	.	TGCGCCAGCAGCCAAACTAGCGGGAACTACAATGAGCAGTTCTTC	CASSQTSGNYNEQFF
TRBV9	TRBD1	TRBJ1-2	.	TGTGCCAGCAGCAAGACTCCCGTGACAGGGGTTTATGGCTACACCTTC	CASSKTPVTGVYGYTF
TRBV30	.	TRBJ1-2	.	TGTGCCTGGAGCGCTTACGGGGGGGCCGGTGGCTACACCTTC	CAWSAYGGAGGYTF
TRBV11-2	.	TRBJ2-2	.	TGTGCCAGCAGGTTACAGGTCGCGAACACCGGGGAGCTGTTTTTT	CASRLQVANTGELFF
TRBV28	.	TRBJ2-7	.	TGTGCCAGCAGTTTACCCCAGGGAGAGCAGTACTTC	CASSLPQGEQYF
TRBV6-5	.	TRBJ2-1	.	TGTGCCAGCAGTTATGCCCGGGGTGAATTGGAGCAGTTCTTC	CASSYARGELEQFF
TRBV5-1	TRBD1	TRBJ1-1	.	TGCGCCAGCAGCAGTATACAGGGGACTAACACTGAAGCTTTCTTT	CASSSIQGTNTEAFF
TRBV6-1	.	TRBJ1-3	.	TGTGCCAGCAGTCCGCCTAGGGGATCTGGAAACACCATATATTTT	CASSPPRGSGNTIYF
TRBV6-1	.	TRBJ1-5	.	TGTGCCAGCTCGCTAGACACCCACAATCAGCCCCAGCATTTT	CASSLDTHNQPQHF
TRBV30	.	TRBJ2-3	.	TGTGCCGGAGTCCCTCTGGGGCGGAAGGGGGGCACAGATACGCAGTATTTT	CAGVPLGRKGGTDTQYF
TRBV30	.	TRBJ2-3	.	TGTGCCTGGAGTCGGGACTTAAGATCGGATACGCAGTATTTT	CAWSRDLRSDTQYF
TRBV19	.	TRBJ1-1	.	TGTGCCAGTACCCCAGGGCAGGCCGCGTATACTGAAGCTTTCTTT	CASTPGQAAYTEAFF
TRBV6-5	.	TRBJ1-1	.	TGTGCCAGCAGTCTCCGGGGGGCGAGGGACACTGAAGCTTTCTTT	CASSLRGARDTEAFF
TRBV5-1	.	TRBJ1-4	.	TGCGCCAGCTTCGTGGGATTCGCAACTAATGAAAAACTGTTTTTT	CASFVGFATNEKLFF
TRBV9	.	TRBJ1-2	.	TGTGCCAGCAGCGTAGTTCAGGGATGGGGATCAGATGGCTACACCTTC	CASSVVQGWGSDGYTF
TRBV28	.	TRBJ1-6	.	TGTGCCAGCAGTTTGGAAAGGGGAAATTCACCCCTCCACTTT	CASSLERGNSPLHF
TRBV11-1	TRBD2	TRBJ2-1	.	TGTGCCAGCAGCCTACTCCTAGCGGGGGGCTACAATGAGCAGTTCTTC	CASSLLLAGGYNEQFF
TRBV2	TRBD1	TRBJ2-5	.	TGTGCCAGCAGTTTGGAGCCGGGACAGGGATGGGAGACCCAGTACTTC	CASSLEPGQGWETQYF
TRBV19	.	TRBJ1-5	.	TGTGCCAGTAGTCCCCGTGACCGGTTACAGCCCCAGCATTTT	CASSPRDRLQPQHF
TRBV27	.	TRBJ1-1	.	TGTGCCAGCAGTTTATCCCCCATAGGGGGGGTAACTGAAGCTTTCTTT	CASSLSPIGGVTEAFF
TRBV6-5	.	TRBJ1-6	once	TGTGCCACCTTAGAAAGGAGCTCCTATAATTCACCCCTCCACTTT	CATLERSSYNSPLHF
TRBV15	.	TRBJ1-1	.	TGTGCCACCAGCAGAGGCCCGTTCGGCTGGGGATTTAACAGGGAGAACACTGAAGCTTTCTTT	CATSRGPFGWGFNRENTEAFF
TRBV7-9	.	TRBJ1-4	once	TGTGCCAGCAGGGGACGGACTAATGAAAAACTGTTTTTT	CASRGRTNEKLFF
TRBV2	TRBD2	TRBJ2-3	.	TGTGCCAGCAGTGAAGCGTCTGGCGGGAGGCAAGAACGGTATTTT	CASSEASGGRQERYF
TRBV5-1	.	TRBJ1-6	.	TGCGCCAGCAGCTTGTCACCCCTGGCCTCCTATAATTCACCCCTCCACTTT	CASSLSPLASYNSPLHF
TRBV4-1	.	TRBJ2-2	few	TGCGCCAGCGGGTGGGGTAGCAGAAACACCGGGGAGCTGTTTTTT	CASGWGSRNTGELFF
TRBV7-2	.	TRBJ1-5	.	TGTGCCAGCAGCGTAGAGAAGGGGCAGCCCCAGCATTTT	CASSVEKGQPQHF
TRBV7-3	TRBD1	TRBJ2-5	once	TGTGCCAGCAGCTTAATGGGACAGGGATCACGAGAGACCCAGTACTTC	CASSLMGQGSRETQYF
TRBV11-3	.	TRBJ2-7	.	TGTGCCAGCAGCTTAGGAAATACGGATTACGAGCAGTACTTC	CASSLGNTDYEQYF
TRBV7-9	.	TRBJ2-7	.	TGTGCCAGCAGCTTAGGGTCACTAGCCGAGCAGTACTTC	CASSLGSLAEQYF
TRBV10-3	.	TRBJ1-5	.	TGTGCCATCAGTGTTAGCGGAATTAGCAATCAGCCCCAGCATTTT	CAISVSGISNQPQHF
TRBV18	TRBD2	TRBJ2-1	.	TGTGCCAGCTCATCTCTAGCGGGTAGGGGGAATGAGCAGTTCTTC	CASSSLAGRGNEQFF
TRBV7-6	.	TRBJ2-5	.	TGTGCCAGCAGCTTAGTTCACGGACAAGAGACCCAGTACTTC	CASSLVHGQETQYF
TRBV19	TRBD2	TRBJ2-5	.	TGTGCCAGTAGTCTATTGACTAGCGGGCAACGAGAGACCCAGTACTTC	CASSLLTSGQRETQYF
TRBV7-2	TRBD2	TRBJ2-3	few	TGTGCCAGCAGCTTTGTGGGGGGGTTTTCCCCAGATACGCAGTATTTT	CASSFVGGFSPDTQYF